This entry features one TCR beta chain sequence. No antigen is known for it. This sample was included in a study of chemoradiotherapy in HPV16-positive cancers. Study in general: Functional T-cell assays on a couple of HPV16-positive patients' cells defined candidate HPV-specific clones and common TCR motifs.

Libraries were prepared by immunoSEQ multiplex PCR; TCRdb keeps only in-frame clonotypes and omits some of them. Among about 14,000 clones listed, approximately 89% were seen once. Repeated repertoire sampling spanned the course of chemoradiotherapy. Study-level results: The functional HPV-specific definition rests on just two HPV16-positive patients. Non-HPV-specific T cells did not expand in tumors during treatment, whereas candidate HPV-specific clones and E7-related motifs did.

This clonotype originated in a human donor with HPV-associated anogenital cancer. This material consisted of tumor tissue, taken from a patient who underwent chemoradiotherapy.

The CDR3 DNA sequence: TGTGCCAGCAGCTCCCAGGGGGGGAAAACTGGGTCCTACAATGAGCAGTTCTTC. The encoded protein is CASSSQGGKTGSYNEQFF. The chain joins TRBV7-9 to TRBJ2-1; D assignment may be TRBD1 or TRBD2 (7 bases each). This CDR3 comprises 18 residues. V was clipped by 4 bases and J by 1 base, with 20 bases between them. Germline-derived CDR1 and CDR2 are SEHNR and FQNEAQ (reference sequence).